This record covers a single TCR beta chain. The target of this receptor is not known. No base quality information exists; no much larger clone differs at one position. The sample is drawn from a study of blood T cell repertoires in COVID-19 (TCRdb year 2020). Notes on the research overall: Collaborator samples came from the United States, Italy and Spain and covered acute and convalescent phases of COVID-19. Samples came from the ongoing ImmuneRACE study (first 160 participants) plus 1,254 subjects from 6 global collaborators. A freely available public database, intended as a resource for researchers studying the immune response to SARS-CoV-2, is where the repertoires were released. The dataset comprised deeply sampled blood TCRbeta repertoires from subjects exposed to, actively infected with, or recovered from COVID-19. The prospective study material was composed of cDNA or gDNA derived from T cells, B-cell-depleted T cells, or PBMCs. Where available, HLA class I and class II types were taken from metadata supplied by the sample provider and were not determined by assay-based typing. Nearly every sample came with metadata listing a de-identified subject ID, COVID-19 status, age in years and sex. Broad study findings and their caveats: How much clinical and demographic metadata was included differed by source and by participant, and the metadata was provided uncurated.

Participants in the prospective study were aged 18 to 89 years, lived in about two dozen United States geographic areas, and enrolled through a virtual design. In the prospective study, participants were assigned to cohorts based on the clinical history participants reported in a screening survey and a study questionnaire. Recovered participants in ImmuneRACE Cohort 3 were defined by two consecutive negative NP/OP PCR tests, clearance by a healthcare professional, or resolution of symptoms. Each participant in the prospective study had whole blood, serum and a nasopharyngeal or oropharyngeal swab collected by mobile phlebotomists. Additional blood draws and questionnaires over an approximately 2-month period could optionally be provided by prospective study participants. Before DNA extraction, prospective study blood samples were shipped either frozen or at room temperature. TCRbeta CDR3 regions were amplified from genomic DNA by means of the immunoSEQ Assay, a bias-controlled multiplex PCR. Regarding the original processing steps: Within the assay, amplification of reference gene primers was used to estimate how many nucleated cells each sample contained. To quantify the absolute abundance of each unique TCRbeta CDR3 rearrangement, sequence reads were collapsed and filtered. For each sample, productive Simpson clonality was calculated as the square root of Simpson's diversity index across productive rearrangements. Drawn from immuneACCESS, this table holds only the in-frame rearrangements with V and J called that TCRdb kept. Clones are partly lost; checked studies trace under half to an unresolved V gene and leave the rest unexplained. The V and J calls and clone size are taken from that table; D and trimming were inferred from the DNA. The sample table records hundreds of thousands of clones; 75% to 90% of these occur just once. Jointly, the top ten make up more than 0.95% of the sample.

The CDR3, cysteine through phenylalanine, is 15 amino acids long. Only CDR3 DNA remains: 45 bases, in frame from the first base. The junction shows trimming of 2 bases on V and 0 bases on J, plus 7 bases between the germline ends. From the germline V gene (reference sequence), CDR1 is LNHDA and CDR2 is SQIVND. The sequenced sample consisted of PBMCs or T cells enriched from blood (not recorded which). The chain is encoded by TRBV19 joined to TRBJ1-4; the D gene assignment is ambiguous. This receptor was obtained from a man in his thirties or forties who had recovered from COVID-19. The base sequence is TGTGCCAGTAGTATAATGGGAGCAACTAATGAAAAACTGTTTTTT. Translated, this is CASSIMGATNEKLFF.